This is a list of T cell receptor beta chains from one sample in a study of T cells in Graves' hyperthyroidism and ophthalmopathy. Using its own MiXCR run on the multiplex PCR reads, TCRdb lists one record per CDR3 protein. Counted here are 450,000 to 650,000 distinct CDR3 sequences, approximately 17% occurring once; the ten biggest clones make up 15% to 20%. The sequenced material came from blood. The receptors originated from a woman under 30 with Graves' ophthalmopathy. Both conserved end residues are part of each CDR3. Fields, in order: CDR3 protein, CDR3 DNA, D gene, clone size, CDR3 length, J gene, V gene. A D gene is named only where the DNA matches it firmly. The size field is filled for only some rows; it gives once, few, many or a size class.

CASSRGTSGGGGRTDTQYF TGTGCCAGCAGCCGCGGGACTAGCGGGGGGGGGGGTCGGACAGATACGCAGTATTTT TRBD2 - 19 TRBJ2-3 TRBV11-2
CSPLADRTDTQYF TGCAGTCCTTTAGCGGACCGAACAGATACGCAGTATTTT - many 13 TRBJ2-3 TRBV20-1
CASSLGSTGEQFF TGCGCCAGCAGCTTGGGCTCCACAGGGGAGCAGTTCTTC - many 13 TRBJ2-1 TRBV5-1
CATYGGGSSEQYF TGTGCCACCTATGGCGGGGGCTCGTCCGAGCAGTACTTC - many 13 TRBJ2-7 TRBV27
CASSLTGGAGYEQYF TGTGCCAGCAGCTTAACAGGGGGCGCCGGGTACGAGCAGTACTTC TRBD1 many 15 TRBJ2-7 TRBV7-2
CASSVASDSSGELFF TGTGCCAGCAGCGTAGCCAGCGATTCGTCCGGGGAGCTGTTTTTT - few 15 TRBJ2-2 TRBV9
CAWSVQSGYNEQFF TGTGCCTGGAGTGTACAAAGCGGCTACAATGAGCAGTTCTTC - many 14 TRBJ2-1 TRBV30
CASSPGTTYGYTF TGTGCCAGCAGCCCCGGGACAACCTATGGCTACACCTTC - many 13 TRBJ1-2 TRBV12-3/TRBV12-4
CAWSPGTGIGYTF TGTGCCTGGAGTCCCGGGACAGGGATCGGCTACACCTTC TRBD1 many 13 TRBJ1-2 TRBV30
CASSSPGTGGNTYEQYF TGTGCCAGCAGCTCCCCCGGGACAGGGGGAAACACCTACGAGCAGTACTTC TRBD1 many 17 TRBJ2-7 TRBV7-9
CASSQAWGTDTQYF TGTGCCAGCAGCCAAGCGTGGGGCACAGATACGCAGTATTTT - many 14 TRBJ2-3 TRBV7-2
CASSPRTGSATLNTEAFF TGTGCCAGCAGCCCTAGGACAGGGTCTGCTACTTTGAACACTGAAGCTTTCTTT TRBD1 - 18 TRBJ1-1 TRBV5-5
CASSNLLDGGTDTQYF TGTGCCAGTAGTAATCTTCTCGACGGAGGCACAGATACGCAGTATTTT - - 16 TRBJ2-3 TRBV19
CAISVQGALGEQFF TGTGCCATCAGCGTACAGGGGGCGCTGGGTGAGCAGTTCTTC TRBD1 - 14 TRBJ2-1 TRBV10-3
CASRGLEHNEQFF TGTGCCAGCAGGGGACTAGAGCACAATGAGCAGTTCTTC TRBD2 many 13 TRBJ2-1 TRBV12-3/TRBV12-4
CASSSAAAPFSGANVLTF TGTGCCAGCAGCTCGGCAGCTGCCCCCTTTTCTGGGGCCAACGTCCTGACTTTC - few 18 TRBJ2-6 TRBV7-2
CASSDTEGANVLTF TGTGCCAGCTCAGATACAGAGGGGGCCAACGTCCTGACTTTC - - 14 TRBJ2-6 TRBV18
CASSLSARGLNYGYTF TGTGCCAGCAGCTTATCGGCTAGGGGGTTAAACTATGGCTACACCTTC - many 16 TRBJ1-2 TRBV11-2
CSAHRDTLPGNTIYF TGCAGTGCGCACCGGGACACTCTACCCGGAAACACCATATATTTT - - 15 TRBJ1-3 TRBV20-1
CASSFRGNGNTIYF TGTGCCAGCAGTTTCCGGGGGAATGGAAACACCATATATTTT - many 14 TRBJ1-3 TRBV28
CASSLQGSAETQYF TGTGCCAGCAGTCTACAAGGTTCGGCAGAGACCCAGTACTTC - - 14 TRBJ2-5 TRBV6-1
CASSFLAGDQTGELFF TGTGCCAGCAGCTTCCTAGCGGGAGATCAGACCGGGGAGCTGTTTTTT TRBD2 - 16 TRBJ2-2 TRBV7-2
CASSPTTGGTEAFF TGTGCCAGCAGCCCTACTACGGGCGGCACTGAAGCTTTCTTT - - 14 TRBJ1-1 TRBV6-1
CARPGQGFSGELFF TGTGCCCGACCGGGACAGGGGTTCTCCGGGGAGCTGTTTTTT TRBD1 - 14 TRBJ2-2 TRBV24-1
CASSSSGQGASETQYF - - - 16 TRBJ2-5 TRBV28
CASSTRSAGDYEQYF TGTGCCAGTAGTACTCGGTCGGCGGGAGACTACGAGCAGTACTTC TRBD2 few 15 TRBJ2-7 TRBV19
CASRDSFNQPQHF TGTGCCAGCAGAGACAGTTTCAATCAGCCCCAGCATTTT - few 13 TRBJ1-5 TRBV27
CASRSGTDTDTQYF TGTGCCAGCAGATCCGGGACAGACACAGATACGCAGTATTTT TRBD1 - 14 TRBJ2-3 TRBV11-1
CASSLVRAGGPYNEQFF TGTGCCAGCAGTTTAGTCCGTGCGGGGGGGCCATACAATGAGCAGTTCTTC TRBD2 - 17 TRBJ2-1 TRBV12-3/TRBV12-4
CASSPDSSLYGYTF TGTGCCAGCAGCCCCGACAGCTCGCTCTATGGCTACACCTTC - - 14 TRBJ1-2 TRBV3-1
CASSLALNTEAFF TGCGCCAGCAGCTTGGCTCTGAACACTGAAGCTTTCTTT - many 13 TRBJ1-1 TRBV5-1
CASSLAGYYTF TGTGCCAGCAGCTTAGCGGGGTATTACACCTTC - few 11 TRBJ1-2 TRBV7-9
CASSGRLMNTEAFF TGTGCCAGCAGTGGGAGGTTGATGAACACTGAAGCTTTCTTT - many 14 TRBJ1-1 TRBV2
CAIARQGIDEQYF TGTGCCATCGCGCGGCAGGGAATCGACGAGCAGTACTTC - many 13 TRBJ2-7 TRBV10-3
CASGDTSNTEAFF TGTGCCTCTGGGGACACATCGAACACTGAAGCTTTCTTT - many 13 TRBJ1-1 TRBV2
CSARPGQGPYEQYF TGCAGTGCTAGACCGGGACAGGGCCCCTACGAGCAGTACTTC TRBD1 few 14 TRBJ2-7 TRBV20-1
CASRKALYTEAFF TGTGCCAGCAGAAAGGCCCTCTATACTGAAGCTTTCTTT - many 13 TRBJ1-1 TRBV6-2/TRBV6-3
CASSLTGTSGRNEQFF TGTGCCAGCAGTTTAACAGGGACTAGCGGGAGGAATGAGCAGTTCTTC TRBD2 - 16 TRBJ2-1 TRBV27
CASSSFPTSGAYEQYF TGTGCCAGCAGTTCCTTCCCTACTAGCGGCGCCTACGAGCAGTACTTC TRBD2 few 16 TRBJ2-7 TRBV27
CASSVDGGNEQFF TGTGCCAGCAGTGTGGACGGAGGCAATGAGCAGTTCTTC - - 13 TRBJ2-1 TRBV6-1
CASSSRALGTEAFF TGTGCCAGCTCATCCAGGGCCTTGGGCACTGAAGCTTTCTTT - many 14 TRBJ1-1 TRBV18
CASSPGGFEQFF TGTGCCAGCAGCCCGGGGGGGTTTGAGCAGTTCTTC TRBD2 few 12 TRBJ2-1 TRBV5-6
CASSYPPKAAEQYF TGTGCCAGCAGTTACCCGCCTAAGGCGGCCGAGCAGTACTTC - many 14 TRBJ2-7 TRBV6-2/TRBV6-3